This entry lists 20 T cell receptor beta chains sequenced from one sample in a study of shared clonotypes between healthy human individuals (dated by TCRdb to the early 2020s). Libraries were built with the immunoSEQ multiplex PCR assay. The table comes from immuneACCESS by way of TCRdb, which keeps in-frame sequences with V and J called. Part of the clones is missing from these tables; in studies checked, under half for an unresolved V gene and the rest for unknown reasons. In this sample the table shows some 2.1 million clones, 85% to 95% of which occur a single time. The top ten constitute 0.13% of the sample. The sequenced sample was naive CD4+ T cells sorted from blood. The cell subset or site label on this specimen signifies: CD45RA+ positively selected. The receptors were sampled from a young man in good health.

The rearrangement joins TRBV6-5 to TRBJ1-5, with D tentatively TRBD1 (6 bases). There are 14 residues in the CDR3. Between the trimmed V and J ends, which lost 9 bases and 4 bases, there was a span of 16 bases. CDR1 and CDR2 from the germline V gene are MNHEY and SVGAGI. The CDR3 protein is CASKKATGNQPQHF. Here the CDR3 DNA reads TGTGCCAGTAAGAAGGCGACAGGAAATCAGCCCCAGCATTTT.

The J gene is TRBJ1-2, the V gene TRBV30; TRBD1 might be the D (6 bases). The CDR3 contains 15 residues. Germline V CDR1 and CDR2: GTSNPN, SVGIG (reference sequence). V was pared by 4 bases and J by 4 bases, with 19 bases between. The CDR3 is CAWTYRQVISYGYTF. CDR3 nucleotide sequence: TGTGCCTGGACGTACAGACAGGTGATTTCCTATGGCTACACCTTC.

The J gene is TRBJ2-5, the V gene TRBV5-1; D is perhaps TRBD2 (5 bases). Germline values: CDR1 SGHRS, CDR2 YFSETQ. The CDR3 contains 16 residues. Between the trimmed V and J ends, which lost 0 bases and 2 bases, there was a span of 14 bases. This chain's CDR3 is CASSLGEGTGQETQYF. CDR3 nucleotides: TGCGCCAGCAGCTTGGGTGAGGGTACGGGGCAAGAGACCCAGTACTTC.

The chain employs TRBV7-2 and TRBJ2-3; the D is unclear. The CDR3 is 13 residues long. V lost 6 bases and J 5 bases, leaving 12 bases between the germline ends. Germline V gives CDR1 SGHTA, CDR2 FQGNSA. The CDR3 coding sequence is TGTGCCAGCAGTCTTAGGTCCCAAGATACGCAGTATTTT. Translating gives CASSLRSQDTQYF. Full variable domain (outside the CDR3, taken from reference TRBV7-2 and TRBJ2-3): GAGVSQSPSNKVTEKGKDVELRCDPISGHTALYWYRQSLGQGLEFLIYFQGNSAPDKSGLPSDRFSAERTGGSVSTLTIQRTQQEDSAVYLCASSLRSQDTQYFGPGTRLTVL.

The rearrangement uses TRBV10-3 and TRBJ2-2; D is possibly TRBD2 (6 bases). Per the germline V gene, CDR1 is ENHRY and CDR2 is SYGVKD. The CDR3 is made up of 13 amino acids. V lost 10 bases and J 6 bases, leaving 15 bases between the germline ends. CDR3 amino acids: CATSRGSPGELFF. CDR3 DNA: TGTGCCACTAGTCGGGGGTCACCCGGGGAGCTGTTTTTT.

The gene calls are TRBV2 and TRBJ1-4; 8 positions agree with TRBD1. Per germline, CDR1 SNHLY and CDR2 FYNNEI. The V gene end was trimmed by 2 bases and the J gene end by 3 bases; junction bases not matched to a gene: 2. The CDR3 sequence is 15 residues long. CDR3 sequence: CASSEWGQANEKLFF. The DNA of the CDR3 is TGTGCCAGCAGTGAATGGGGACAGGCTAATGAAAAACTGTTTTTT.

This rearrangement joins TRBV7-3 to TRBJ1-6; D unresolved. V was pared by 0 bases and J by 7 bases, with 10 bases between. CDR3 size: 15 residues. Germline assignment: CDR1 SGHTA and CDR2 FQGTGA. Here the CDR3 reads CASSLTPETNSPLHF. The CDR3 nucleotides read TGTGCCAGCAGCTTAACTCCCGAAACCAATTCACCCCTCCACTTT.

V usage is TRBV6-4 and J usage is TRBJ2-1; 13 nucleotides agree with TRBD2. This CDR3 is built from 15 residues. Germline CDR1 and CDR2: MRHNA and SNTAGT. The ends lost 4 bases at V and 10 bases at J; junction bases unmatched: 7. CDR3 amino acids: CASSVGLAGDGEQFF. CDR3 DNA: TGTGCCAGCAGTGTCGGACTAGCGGGAGATGGGGAGCAGTTCTTC.

Regarding this clone: Other DNA sequences in this specimen translate into the identical CDR3. The V call is TRBV19, the J call TRBJ1-3; D not resolved. V lost 5 bases to trimming and J lost 4 bases, with 6 bases between them. CDR1 and CDR2 (germline): LNHDA, SQIVND (reference sequence). The CDR3 is 12 residues long. As DNA, the CDR3 is TGTGCCAGTAGTTTCTCAGGAAACACCATATATTTT. Translated: CASSFSGNTIYF.

This chain connects TRBV19 to TRBJ2-7; 7 bases line up with TRBD1. Trimming cost V 6 bases and J 7 bases; bases outside gene matches: 9. The CDR3 length is 13 residues. Germline CDR1 is LNHDA and CDR2 is SQIVND (reference sequence). CDR3 DNA sequence: TGTGCCAGTAGAATTACAGGGGTCGGAGAGCAGTACTTC. Translation gives CASRITGVGEQYF.

V and J are TRBV30 and TRBJ2-7, with D unresolved. The CDR3 runs to 12 residues. V lost 1 base to trimming and J lost 6 bases, with 10 bases between them. Germline lookup yields CDR1 GTSNPN and CDR2 SVGIG (reference sequence). The CDR3 DNA is TGTGCCTGGAGTGACTACACTTCCGAGCAGTACTTC. Translating gives CAWSDYTSEQYF.

The V and J genes are TRBV6-1 and TRBJ1-4; no clear D gene. Germline CDR1 is MNHNS and CDR2 is SASEGT. V gave up 3 bases and J gave up 10 bases, with 9 bases separating them. The CDR3 sequence is 12 residues long. The CDR3 sequence is CASSDSWGKLFF. The CDR3 region has the DNA TGTGCCAGCAGTGATTCTTGGGGAAAACTGTTTTTT.

V and J are TRBV18 and TRBJ1-5, with a weak D call TRBD1 (5 bases). Trimming shortened V by 3 bases and J by 1 base, and 10 bases separated the two germline ends. The CDR3 sequence is 15 residues long. Germline-derived CDR1 and CDR2 are KGHSH and LQKENI. CDR3 protein: CASSPGDRSNQPQHF. The CDR3 DNA sequence: TGTGCCAGCTCACCCGGAGACAGAAGCAATCAGCCCCAGCATTTT.

The V and J genes are TRBV30 and TRBJ1-6, with a possible D match to TRBD1 (5 bases). This CDR3 is 15 amino acids long. Germline V gene data show CDR1 as GTSNPN and CDR2 as SVGIG (reference sequence). V lost 0 bases and J lost 4, with 10 bases in between. CDR3 sequence: CAWSVQAGYNSPLHF. The CDR3 DNA sequence: TGTGCCTGGAGTGTACAGGCCGGATATAATTCACCCCTCCACTTT.

The chain employs TRBV5-8 and TRBJ1-1, with TRBD1 identical over 7 bases. Per germline, CDR1 SGHTS and CDR2 YDEGEE. The J segment lost 7 bases and the V segment lost 4 bases, leaving 7 bases of the junction unmatched. The CDR3 has 13 residues. DNA of the CDR3: TGTGCCAGCAGCCGAGATAACAGGGGTGAAGCTTTCTTT. Protein: CASSRDNRGEAFF.

This clone was recorded only once. Other nucleotide sequences in the sample specify the same CDR3. V and J are TRBV18 and TRBJ2-3; no reliable D call. CDR3 length equals 13 residues. Germline V gives CDR1 KGHSH, CDR2 LQKENI. V lost 3 bases and J 3 bases, leaving 7 bases between the germline ends. CDR3 region: CASSPVGTDTQYF. DNA for the CDR3: TGTGCCAGCTCACCGGTTGGGACAGATACGCAGTATTTT.

The chain couples TRBV14 to TRBJ2-5, with 9 positions matching TRBD1. The V segment lost 4 bases and the J segment 4 bases; nucleotides outside the gene matches: 10. Germline V CDR1 and CDR2: SGHDN, FVKESK. This CDR3 is built from 16 residues. CDR3 nucleotide sequence: TGTGCCAGCAGCCCGTACCGGGACAGGGATGCAGAGACCCAGTACTTC. Residues: CASSPYRDRDAETQYF.

This chain joins TRBV19 and TRBJ1-4; TRBD1 is a possible D gene (5 bases). The CDR3 loop spans 14 amino acids. Deletions cut 9 bases from V and 4 bases from J, with 15 bases between. Germline CDR1 reads LNHDA; CDR2 reads SQIVND (reference sequence). In DNA, the CDR3 is TGTGCCAGCCGGAAGGACACCAGTAATGAAAAACTGTTTTTT. It codes for CASRKDTSNEKLFF.

The chain employs TRBV7-8 and TRBJ1-3; D gene unclear. Deletions cut 2 bases from V and 3 bases from J, with 8 bases between. The CDR3 is made up of 14 amino acids. Per germline, CDR1 SGHVS and CDR2 FQNEAQ. The CDR3 sequence: CASSLQRSGNTIYF. The CDR3 DNA is TGTGCCAGCAGCTTACAAAGGAGTGGAAACACCATATATTTT.

The rearrangement uses TRBV10-1 and TRBJ2-3, with D perhaps matching TRBD1 or TRBD2 (5 bases each). Trimming took off 3 bases at V and 2 bases at J, with 15 bases between the two ends. The CDR3 totals 16 residues. Germline CDR1 and CDR2: WNHNN and SYGVQD (reference sequence). CDR3: CASSESGRADTDTQYF. The CDR3 nucleotides read TGCGCCAGCAGTGAATCGGGGCGGGCCGACACAGATACGCAGTATTTT.